Listed below are T cell receptor beta chains from one sample, sequenced in a study of somatic mutations in cytotoxic T cells in rheumatoid arthritis. Produced via immunoSEQ multiplex PCR; TCRdb's table is partial and in-frame only. The table has 15,000 to 20,000 clones, around 80% seen once. Sequencing used CD8+ T cells sorted from blood. Receptors were obtained from an adult with rheumatoid arthritis. Each CDR3 is given with its conserved first and last residue. The D gene is left open where the match is weak.

D gene	V gene	J gene	CDR3 length	CDR3 protein
-	TRBV7-9	TRBJ2-5	15	CASSLLGSLEETQYF
TRBD1	TRBV27	TRBJ2-5	15	CASSGSTRDRWAQYF
TRBD2	TRBV7-6	TRBJ2-7	15	CASSSGLAPTYEQYF
-	TRBV13	TRBJ1-6	16	CASSLSGRDYNSPLHF
-	TRBV7-9	TRBJ2-3	14	CASSGGQIGDTQYF
-	TRBV7-6	TRBJ2-3	15	CASSRGAGGTDTQYF
-	TRBV6-1	TRBJ1-2	14	CASSGGGSDYGYTF
-	TRBV4-1	TRBJ1-5	15	CASRVGVEAITPQHF
-	TRBV5-4	TRBJ1-1	15	CASSTAGAMNTEAFF
-	TRBV2	TRBJ1-1	10	CASIVTEAFF
TRBD2	TRBV11-2	TRBJ2-1	19	CASSLDYSGGVSSYNEQFF
TRBD2	TRBV19	TRBJ2-7	14	CASSIGLAAYEQYF
-	TRBV7-9	TRBJ2-7	14	CASSRRDRPYEQYF
-	TRBV29-1	TRBJ2-3	12	CSAGLLRDTQYF
-	TRBV15	TRBJ1-4	16	CATSKRAPGGNEKLFF
TRBD1	TRBV29-1	TRBJ1-1	14	CSVEPSGQGDEAFF
TRBD1	TRBV30	TRBJ1-2	14	CAWSTGDTLYGYTF
-	TRBV20-1	TRBJ1-2	8	CSAADYTF
-	TRBV10-2	TRBJ2-7	16	CASSKDYGGNSYEQYF
-	TRBV19	TRBJ2-7	14	CASSFWGGAYEQYF
TRBD2	TRBV13	TRBJ2-7	15	CASSSLAGGTHEQYF
-	TRBV10-3	TRBJ2-1	14	CAISESGGYNEQFF
-	TRBV7-6	TRBJ2-1	13	CASSIPRQNEQFF
-	TRBV11-3	TRBJ2-3	12	CASSPNAYTQYF
TRBD1	TRBV19	TRBJ1-5	13	CASAEGAVQPQHF
-	TRBV7-6	TRBJ1-4	14	CASSLTDFKEKLFF
TRBD1	TRBV10-3	TRBJ1-2	11	CAIQGGYGYTF
-	TRBV27	TRBJ2-1	12	CASSLVGNEQFF
-	TRBV7-3	TRBJ1-5	16	CASSRIQWGFHQPQHF
-	TRBV19	TRBJ1-5	15	CASKGLESGNQPQHF
-	TRBV6-5	TRBJ1-1	14	CASSYGAMNTEAFF
-	TRBV7-9	TRBJ2-5	18	CASSSPSRGPGPYETQYF
TRBD1	TRBV29-1	TRBJ2-2	14	CSVRTGGESGELFF
-	TRBV20-1	TRBJ1-2	11	CSARAGGGYTF
TRBD2	TRBV4-1	TRBJ2-5	15	CASSQEGREGETQYF
-	TRBV5-5	TRBJ2-5	15	CASSEDGLLQETQYF
-	TRBV29-1	TRBJ1-2	16	CSVELWGVAGAHGYTF
TRBD2	TRBV18	TRBJ2-5	16	CASSPSMGEGEETQYF
TRBD1	TRBV7-9	TRBJ2-1	12	CASIGTGNEQFF
-	TRBV7-8	TRBJ2-2	16	CASSLGSGTATGELFF
-	TRBV28	TRBJ1-5	10	CATSQGPQHF
-	TRBV6-5	TRBJ2-5	14	CASSRDIGEETQYF
-	TRBV13	TRBJ2-1	17	CASSLVEGATLYNEQFF
TRBD1	TRBV16	TRBJ1-3	18	CASSQFLTGVYSGNTIYF